This T cell receptor beta chain was retrieved from a study of cytotoxic CD8 clonotypes in ibrutinib-treated CLL. Study details: The group held about 11 relapsed/refractory and roughly 15 treatment-naive patients, with under 18 IGHV unmutated. General observations from the study: Progressing and sustained-remission patients had different sampling times.

On this clone: What it binds is unknown. An end of the junction does not agree with germline; a read error may underlie this.

Genomic DNA (about 2 micrograms) was obtained from cryopreserved PBMCs for construction of TCR beta libraries. Depths of 1 in 200,000 to 1 in 1 million T cells were the sequencing target. Sequencing was performed with immunoSEQ multiplex PCR; in TCRdb, only in-frame clones are kept and a portion is missing. The data show 300,000 to 350,000 clones, about 80% seen once. The CDR3 length is 15 residues. Germline-derived CDR1 and CDR2 are LGHNA and YSLEER. V usage is TRBV4-3 and J usage is TRBJ1-2; D not certain. The sequencing here drew on PBMCs, taken before ibrutinib treatment. The receptor's source is a human donor with chronic lymphocytic leukemia. The CDR3 reads CASSQEWGIQDGYTF. In DNA form, the CDR3 reads TGCGCCAGCAGTCAAGAATGGGGTATCCAGGATGGCTACACCTTC.